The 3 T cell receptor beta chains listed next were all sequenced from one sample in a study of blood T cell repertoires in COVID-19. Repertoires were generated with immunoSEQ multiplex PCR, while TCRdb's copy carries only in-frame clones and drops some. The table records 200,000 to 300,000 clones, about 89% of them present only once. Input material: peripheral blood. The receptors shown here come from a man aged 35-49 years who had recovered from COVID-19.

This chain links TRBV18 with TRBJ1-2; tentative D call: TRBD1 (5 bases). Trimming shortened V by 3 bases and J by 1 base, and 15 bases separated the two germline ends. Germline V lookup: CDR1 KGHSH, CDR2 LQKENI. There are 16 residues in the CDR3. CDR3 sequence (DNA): TGTGCCAGCTCACCCCGAGCGGGGGACCTTAACTATGGCTACACCTTC. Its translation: CASSPRAGDLNYGYTF.

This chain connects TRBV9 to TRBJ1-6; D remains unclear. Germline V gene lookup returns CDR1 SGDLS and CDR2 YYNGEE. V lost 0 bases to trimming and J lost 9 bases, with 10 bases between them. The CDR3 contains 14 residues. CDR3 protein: CASSVVGEGSPLHF. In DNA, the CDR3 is TGTGCCAGCAGCGTAGTTGGGGAGGGTTCACCCCTCCACTTT.

The CDR3 DNA reads as TGTGCCAGCAGTGAAGTGGGACTAGCGGGAAGGGAGCAGTACTTC. Amino acids: CASSEVGLAGREQYF. The chain combines TRBV2 with TRBJ2-7; 13 positions agree with TRBD2. Germline V CDR1 and CDR2: SNHLY, FYNNEI. The ends lost 1 base at V and 7 bases at J; junction bases unmatched: 4. This CDR3 is 15 amino acids long. The full variable domain, with the rest looked up from reference TRBV2 and TRBJ2-7, is EPEVTQTPSHQVTQMGQEVILRCVPISNHLYFYWYRQILGQKVEFLVSFYNNEISEKSEIFDDQFSVERPDGSNFTLKIRSTKLEDSAMYFCASSEVGLAGREQYFGPGTRLTVT.